This T cell receptor beta chain was retrieved from a study of OX40 agonist ivuxolimab in advanced cancers. Study-wide background: Of mixed ages from about 23 to 79 and averaging approximately 60 years, the group was about 80% male.

Assay used: immunoSEQ multiplex PCR; TCRdb lists only in-frame clones, some missing. The profile covers about 81,000 clones, with about 86% appearing a single time and around 6.6% taken by the ten largest. The CDR3 runs 13 residues. Trimming removed 10 bases from V and 3 bases from J, with 16 bases in between. The germline CDR1 and CDR2 sequences are MDHEN and SYDVKM. Concerning this clone itself: Its antigen is not identified.

Overall study results and limits: There was clonal expansion of CD4+ and CD8+ blood T cells by week 6 at 0.1 to 3.0 mg/kg.

This sequence originates from an adult with an advanced solid tumor such as melanoma, head and neck, liver or kidney cancer. Source: CD4+ or CD8+ T cells sorted from blood, taken in a trial of the OX40 agonist ivuxolimab. The V call is TRBV28, the J call TRBJ2-7; the D call may be TRBD1 or TRBD2 (5 bases each). CDR3 in amino acids: CATTAGTDYEQYF. CDR3 DNA sequence: TGTGCCACCACGGCAGGGACCGACTACGAGCAGTACTTC. The full variable domain, with the rest looked up from reference TRBV28 and TRBJ2-7, is DVKVTQSSRYLVKRTGEKVFLECVQDMDHENMFWYRQDPGLGLRLIYFSYDVKMKEKGDIPEGYSVSREKKERFSLILESASTNQTSMYLCATTAGTDYEQYFGPGTRLTVT.